Here is one T cell receptor (beta chain) with its context. As yet, its antigen is unknown. Exclusion of a patient followed from autoimmune disease history or systemic immunosuppression. Clones were read by immunoSEQ multiplex PCR, and TCRdb kept only the in-frame ones, dropping some. The sample has some 30,000 clones; more than 80% are singletons. This sample was included in a study of OX40 agonist ivuxolimab in advanced cancers. In the study overall: The dose-escalation cohort had hepatocellular carcinoma, melanoma, renal cell or head and neck cancer. Prior anti-PD-1, anti-PD-L1 or anti-CTLA-4 therapy did not bar entry, and roughly 40% had some. Overall study results and limits: Part of the nonresponder group also had normalized T-cell clonal expansion that was low.

V lost 6 bases and J lost 2; bases outside the gene matches: 6. Germline V gene lookup returns CDR1 WSHSY and CDR2 SAAADI. The CDR3 sequence is 15 residues long. The rearrangement joins TRBV10-2 to TRBJ2-1; 8 bases line up with TRBD2. Sequencing used CD4+ or CD8+ T cells sorted from blood, obtained in a trial of the OX40 agonist ivuxolimab. This sequence originates from an adult with an advanced solid tumor such as melanoma, head and neck, liver or kidney cancer. The CDR3 sequence is CASRASGSAYNEQFF. Here the CDR3 DNA reads TGCGCCAGCAGGGCTAGCGGGTCTGCCTACAATGAGCAGTTCTTC.